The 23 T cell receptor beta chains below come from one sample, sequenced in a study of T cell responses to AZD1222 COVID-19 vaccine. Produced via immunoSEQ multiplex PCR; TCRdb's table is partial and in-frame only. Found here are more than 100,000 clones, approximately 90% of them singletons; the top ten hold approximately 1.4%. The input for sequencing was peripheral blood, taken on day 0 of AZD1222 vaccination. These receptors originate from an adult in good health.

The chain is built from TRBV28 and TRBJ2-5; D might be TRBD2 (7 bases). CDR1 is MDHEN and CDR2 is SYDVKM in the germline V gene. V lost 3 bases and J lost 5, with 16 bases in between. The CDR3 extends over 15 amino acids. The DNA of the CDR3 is TGTGCCAGCAGTTTTCTGGGGGGGGCCCGGGAGACCCAGTACTTC. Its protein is CASSFLGGARETQYF.

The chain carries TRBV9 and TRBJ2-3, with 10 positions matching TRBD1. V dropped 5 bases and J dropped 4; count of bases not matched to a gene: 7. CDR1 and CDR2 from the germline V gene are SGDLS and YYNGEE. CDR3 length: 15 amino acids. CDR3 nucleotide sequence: TGTGCCAGCAGTGACCAGGGGACAGGGGCAGATACGCAGTATTTT. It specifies CASSDQGTGADTQYF.

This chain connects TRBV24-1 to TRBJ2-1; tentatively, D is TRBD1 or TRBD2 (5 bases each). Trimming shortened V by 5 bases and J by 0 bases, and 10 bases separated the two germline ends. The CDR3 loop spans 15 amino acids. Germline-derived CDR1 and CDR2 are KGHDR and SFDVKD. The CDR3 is CATSGDLSSYNEQFF. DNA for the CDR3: TGTGCCACCAGTGGGGACCTGAGCTCCTACAATGAGCAGTTCTTC.

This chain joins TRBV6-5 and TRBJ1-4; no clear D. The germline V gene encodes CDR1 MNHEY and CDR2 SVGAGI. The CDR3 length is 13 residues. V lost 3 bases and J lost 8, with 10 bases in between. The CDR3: CASSYRFGEKLFF. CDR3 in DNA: TGTGCCAGCAGTTATCGGTTTGGAGAAAAACTGTTTTTT.

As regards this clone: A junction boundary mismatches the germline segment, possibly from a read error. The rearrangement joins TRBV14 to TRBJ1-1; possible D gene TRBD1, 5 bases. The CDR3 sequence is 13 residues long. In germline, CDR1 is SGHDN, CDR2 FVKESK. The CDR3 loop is CASSQEEDTEAFF. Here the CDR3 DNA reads TGTGCCAGCAGCCAAGAAGAGGACACGGAAGCTTTCTTT.

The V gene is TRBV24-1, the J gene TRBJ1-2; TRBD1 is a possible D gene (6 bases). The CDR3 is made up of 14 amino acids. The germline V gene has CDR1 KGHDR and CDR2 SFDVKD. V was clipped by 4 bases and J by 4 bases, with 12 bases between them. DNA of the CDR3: TGTGCCACCAGTGACCCGGACAGCCTCTATGGCTACACCTTC. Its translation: CATSDPDSLYGYTF.

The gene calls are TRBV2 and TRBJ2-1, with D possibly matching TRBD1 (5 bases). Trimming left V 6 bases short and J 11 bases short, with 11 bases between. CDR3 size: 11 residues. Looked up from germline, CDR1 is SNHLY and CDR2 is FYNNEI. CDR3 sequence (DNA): TGTGCCAGCAGCGACAGCCGGAAGCAGTTCTTC. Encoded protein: CASSDSRKQFF.

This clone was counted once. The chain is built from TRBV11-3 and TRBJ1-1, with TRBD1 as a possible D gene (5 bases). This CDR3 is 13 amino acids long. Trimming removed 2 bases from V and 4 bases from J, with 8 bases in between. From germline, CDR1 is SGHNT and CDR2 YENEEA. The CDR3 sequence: CASSLRGATEAFF. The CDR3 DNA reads TGTGCCAGCAGCTTAAGGGGTGCCACTGAAGCTTTCTTT.

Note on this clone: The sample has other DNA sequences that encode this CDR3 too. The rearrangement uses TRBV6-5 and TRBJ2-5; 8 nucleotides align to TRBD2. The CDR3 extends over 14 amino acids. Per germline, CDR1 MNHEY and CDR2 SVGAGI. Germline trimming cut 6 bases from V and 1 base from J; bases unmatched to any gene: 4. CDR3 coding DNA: TGTGCCAGCAGCTTAGCGGGGCGCCAAGAGACCCAGTACTTC. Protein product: CASSLAGRQETQYF.

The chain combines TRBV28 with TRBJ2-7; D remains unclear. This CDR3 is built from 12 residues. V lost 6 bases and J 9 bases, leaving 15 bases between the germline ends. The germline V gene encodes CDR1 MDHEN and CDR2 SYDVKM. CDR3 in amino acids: CASSSYRPGQYF. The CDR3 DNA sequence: TGTGCCAGCAGCTCGTACCGGCCCGGGCAGTACTTC.

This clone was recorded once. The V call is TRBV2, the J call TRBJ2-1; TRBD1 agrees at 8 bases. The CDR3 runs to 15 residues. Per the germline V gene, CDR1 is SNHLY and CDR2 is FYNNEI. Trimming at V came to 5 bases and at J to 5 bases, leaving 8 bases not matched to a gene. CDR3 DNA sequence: TGTGCCAGCAGTCAGGGGGCTTTGGGCAACAATGAGCAGTTCTTC. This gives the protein CASSQGALGNNEQFF.

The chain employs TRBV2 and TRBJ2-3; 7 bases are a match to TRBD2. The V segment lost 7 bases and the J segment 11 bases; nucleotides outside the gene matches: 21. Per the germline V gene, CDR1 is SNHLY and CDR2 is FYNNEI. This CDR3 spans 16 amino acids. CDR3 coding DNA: TGTGCCAGCAAGCTGGGGGGGGGAAACAACTACGCAGAGCAGTATTTT. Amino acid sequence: CASKLGGGNNYAEQYF.

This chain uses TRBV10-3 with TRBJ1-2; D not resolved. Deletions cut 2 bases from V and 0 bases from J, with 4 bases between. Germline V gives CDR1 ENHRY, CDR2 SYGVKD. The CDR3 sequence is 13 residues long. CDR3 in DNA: TGTGCCATCAGTGAGGACGCTAACTATGGCTACACCTTC. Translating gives CAISEDANYGYTF.

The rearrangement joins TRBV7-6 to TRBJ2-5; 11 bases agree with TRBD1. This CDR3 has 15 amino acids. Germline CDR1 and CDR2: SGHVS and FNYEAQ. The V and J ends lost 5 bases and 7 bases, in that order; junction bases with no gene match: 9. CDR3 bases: TGTGCCAGCAGCGCCCCGGGACAGGGGGTTTCGACCCAGTACTTC. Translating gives CASSAPGQGVSTQYF.

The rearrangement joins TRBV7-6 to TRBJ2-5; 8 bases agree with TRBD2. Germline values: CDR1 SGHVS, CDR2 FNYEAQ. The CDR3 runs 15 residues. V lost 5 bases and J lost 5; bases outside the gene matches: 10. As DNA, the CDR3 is TGTGCCAGCAGCCCCGGGAGGGGCGCGGGGGAGACCCAGTACTTC. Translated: CASSPGRGAGETQYF.

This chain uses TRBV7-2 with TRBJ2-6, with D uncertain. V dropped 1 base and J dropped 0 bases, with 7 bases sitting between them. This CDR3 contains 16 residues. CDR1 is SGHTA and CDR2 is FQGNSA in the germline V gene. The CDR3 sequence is CASSLGRYSGANVLTF. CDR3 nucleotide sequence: TGTGCCAGCAGCTTAGGGCGCTACTCTGGGGCCAACGTCCTGACTTTC.

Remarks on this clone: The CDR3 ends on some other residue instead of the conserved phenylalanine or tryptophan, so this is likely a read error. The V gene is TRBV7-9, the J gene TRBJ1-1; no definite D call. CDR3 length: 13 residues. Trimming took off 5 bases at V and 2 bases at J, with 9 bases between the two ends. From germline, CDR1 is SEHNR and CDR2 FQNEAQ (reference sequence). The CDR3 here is CASSRLGNTEAFS. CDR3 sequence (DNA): TGTGCCAGCAGCCGGCTCGGTAACACTGAAGCTTTCTCT.

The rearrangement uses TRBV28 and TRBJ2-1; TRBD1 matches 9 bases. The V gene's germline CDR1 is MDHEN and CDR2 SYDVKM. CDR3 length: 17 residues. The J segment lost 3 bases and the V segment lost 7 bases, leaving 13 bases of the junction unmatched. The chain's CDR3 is CASKMRQGVHFYNEQFF. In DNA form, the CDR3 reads TGTGCCAGCAAAATGAGACAGGGGGTCCACTTCTACAATGAGCAGTTCTTC.

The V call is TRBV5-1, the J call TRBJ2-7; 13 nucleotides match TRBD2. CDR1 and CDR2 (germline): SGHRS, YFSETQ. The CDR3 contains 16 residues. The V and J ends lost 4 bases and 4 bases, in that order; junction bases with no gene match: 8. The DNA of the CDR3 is TGCGCCAGCAGCCTCTGGACTAGCGGGGGAGGTTACGAGCAGTACTTC. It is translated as CASSLWTSGGGYEQYF.

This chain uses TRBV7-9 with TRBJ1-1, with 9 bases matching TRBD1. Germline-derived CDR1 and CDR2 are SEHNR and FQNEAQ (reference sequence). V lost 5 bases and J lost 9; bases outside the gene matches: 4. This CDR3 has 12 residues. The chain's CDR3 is CASSIDRGKAFF. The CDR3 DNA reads TGTGCCAGCAGCATAGACAGGGGGAAAGCTTTCTTT.

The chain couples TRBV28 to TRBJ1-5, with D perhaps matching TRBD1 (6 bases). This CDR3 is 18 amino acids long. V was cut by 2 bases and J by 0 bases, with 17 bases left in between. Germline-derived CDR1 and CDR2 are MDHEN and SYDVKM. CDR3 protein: CASSLQSSGASSNQPQHF. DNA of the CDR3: TGTGCCAGCAGTTTACAGAGTTCAGGGGCTAGTAGCAATCAGCCCCAGCATTTT.

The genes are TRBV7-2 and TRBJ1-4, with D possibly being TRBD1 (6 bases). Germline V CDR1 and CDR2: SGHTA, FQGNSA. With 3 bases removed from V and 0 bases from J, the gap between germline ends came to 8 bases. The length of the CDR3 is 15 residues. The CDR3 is CASSLTGPTNEKLFF. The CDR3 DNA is TGTGCCAGCAGCTTGACAGGCCCAACTAATGAAAAACTGTTTTTT.

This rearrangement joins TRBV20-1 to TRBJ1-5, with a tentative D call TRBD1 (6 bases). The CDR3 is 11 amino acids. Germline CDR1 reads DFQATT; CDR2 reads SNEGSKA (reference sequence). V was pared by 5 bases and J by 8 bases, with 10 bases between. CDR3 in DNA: TGCAGTGCTGGCAAGGGGGAGCCCCAGCATTTT. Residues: CSAGKGEPQHF.